This entry concerns a single TCR beta chain. Its matching antigen is unknown. This record belongs to a study of T cell repertoires in cytomegalovirus infection. Study overall: Public TCR beta signatures marked donors with CMV infection and the matching HLA. Study conclusions and caveats: Dominating the ex vivo response were TCR beta clonotypes that were CMV-specific and HLA-C-restricted.

Trimming took 5 bases from V and 3 from J, leaving 19 bases between them. Germline V CDR1 and CDR2: MNHGY, SAAAGT. The CDR3 consists of 16 residues. Each CDR3 protein is one row after TCRdb ran MiXCR on the reads. The table shows 300,000 to 450,000 distinct CDR3 sequences, with 15% to 20% occurring only once. This TCR was recovered from a human donor in good health (CMV status not recorded). Some clones in this sample may be carry-over from other donors' samples. The chain links TRBV6-8 to TRBJ1-1; possibly TRBD1 for D (6 bases). The sample taken for sequencing was PBMCs. The DNA of the CDR3 is TGTGCCAGCAGTACAGGGCAGCAGACAATGGACACTGAAGCTTTCTTT. Translation gives CASSTGQQTMDTEAFF.